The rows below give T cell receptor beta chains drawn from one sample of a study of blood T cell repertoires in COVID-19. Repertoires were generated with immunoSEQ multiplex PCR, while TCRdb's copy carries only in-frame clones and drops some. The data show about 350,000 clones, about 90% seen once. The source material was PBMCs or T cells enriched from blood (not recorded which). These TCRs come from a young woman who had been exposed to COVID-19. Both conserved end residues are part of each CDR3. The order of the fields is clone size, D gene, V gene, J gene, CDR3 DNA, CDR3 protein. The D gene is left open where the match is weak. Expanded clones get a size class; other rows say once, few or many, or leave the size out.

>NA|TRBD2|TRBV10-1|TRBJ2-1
TGCGCCAGCAGTGAGTCGGCTGGACTAGCGGGTAGCAATGAGCAGTTCTTC
CASSESAGLAGSNEQFF
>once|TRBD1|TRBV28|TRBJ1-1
TGTGCCAGCAGTTTGTCGGGACAGACGAACACTGAAGCTTTCTTT
CASSLSGQTNTEAFF
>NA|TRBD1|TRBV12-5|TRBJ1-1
TGTGCTAGTGGTTTTTGGGACAGGGCGACTGAAGCTTTCTTT
CASGFWDRATEAFF
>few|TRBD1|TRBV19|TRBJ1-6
TGTGCCAGTAGTAACCAGGGGGAATATAATTCACCCCTCCACTTT
CASSNQGEYNSPLHF
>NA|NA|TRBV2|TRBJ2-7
TGTGCCAGCCGCCGAAGAGGAGGCGGAATAACGCCTGGCGAGCAGTACTTC
CASRRRGGGITPGEQYF
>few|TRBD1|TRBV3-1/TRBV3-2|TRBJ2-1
TGTGCCAGCAGCCACCCAGACAGGGGAGTCGAGCAGTTCTTC
CASSHPDRGVEQFF
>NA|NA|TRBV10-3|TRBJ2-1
TGTGCCATCAGTACAGGGTTCGGAAATGAGCAGTTCTTC
CAISTGFGNEQFF
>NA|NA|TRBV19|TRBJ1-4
TGTGCCAGTAGTCGGGACGAGGGGGATGAAAAACTGTTTTTT
CASSRDEGDEKLFF
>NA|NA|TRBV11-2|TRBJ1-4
TGTGCCAGCAGCCCCCGACAGGCGACTAATGAAAAACTGTTTTTT
CASSPRQATNEKLFF
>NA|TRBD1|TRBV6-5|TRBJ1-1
TGTGCCATTAGGGACAGGCCGAACACTGAAGCTTTCTTT
CAIRDRPNTEAFF
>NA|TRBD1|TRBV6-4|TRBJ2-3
TGTGCCAGCAGTGACCAGGGACAGGGTGTCGATACGCAGTATTTT
CASSDQGQGVDTQYF
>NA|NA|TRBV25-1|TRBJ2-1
TGTGCCAGCAGTGATCGGGGGGCCCTCGGCAATGAGCAGTTCTTC
CASSDRGALGNEQFF
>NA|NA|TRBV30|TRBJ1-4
TGTGCCTGGAAGGTCCAGGACACAACTAATGAAAAACTGTTTTTT
CAWKVQDTTNEKLFF
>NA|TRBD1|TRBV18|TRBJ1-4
TGTGCCAGCTCTCAGGGACAGGGGGCTATGAAGAGACTGTTTTTT
CASSQGQGAMKRLFF
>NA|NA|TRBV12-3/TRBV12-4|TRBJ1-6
TGTGCCAGCAGTTTGGGAAGCGGTTCACCCCTCCACTTT
CASSLGSGSPLHF
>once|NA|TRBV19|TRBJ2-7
TGTGCCAGTAGTATAGATCAGGGGGAGCAGTACTTC
CASSIDQGEQYF
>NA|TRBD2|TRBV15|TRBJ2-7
TGTGCCACCAGCACTGGACTAGCGGGAGGGAGCGAGCAGTACTTC
CATSTGLAGGSEQYF
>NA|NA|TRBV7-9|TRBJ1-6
TGTGTCAGCAGCTCGCCCAGGGGCGACCATTCACCCCTCCACTTT
CVSSSPRGDHSPLHF
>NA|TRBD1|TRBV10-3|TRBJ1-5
TGTGCCATCAGCCGGGACAGGGAAGAGCCCCAGCATTTT
CAISRDREEPQHF
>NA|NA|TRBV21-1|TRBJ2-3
TGTGCCAGCAGCAAAGGAATGCCTAGCGGGAGAACAGATACGCAGTATTTT
CASSKGMPSGRTDTQYF
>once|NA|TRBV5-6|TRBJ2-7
TGTGCCAGCAGCTCCGCCTACGAGCAGTACTTC
CASSSAYEQYF
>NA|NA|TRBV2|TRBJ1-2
TGTGCCAGCGACGAGGGCAGGGGTATGCCACGGGGAGGCTACACCTTC
CASDEGRGMPRGGYTF
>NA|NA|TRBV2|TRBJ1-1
TGTGCCAGCAGTGAACTCCTGAACACTGAAGCTTTCTTT
CASSELLNTEAFF
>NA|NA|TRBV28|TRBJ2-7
TGTGCCAGCAGTTTACTGGTGCGGTACGAGCAGTACTTC
CASSLLVRYEQYF
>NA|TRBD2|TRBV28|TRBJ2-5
TGTGCCAGCAGTCTCCCCCGGGCGGGAGCAGAGACCCAGTACTTC
CASSLPRAGAETQYF
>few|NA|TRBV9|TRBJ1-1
TGTGCCAGCAGCGTGGCTCTTTGGAACACTGAAGCTTTCTTT
CASSVALWNTEAFF
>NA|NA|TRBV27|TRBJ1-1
TGTGCCAGCAGTTCACAGGGTTGGGGGAACACTGAAGCTTTCTTT
CASSSQGWGNTEAFF
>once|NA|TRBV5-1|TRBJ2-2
TGCGCCAGCTCGGACGTCAGGGGAAGTATGAACACCGGGGAGCTGTTTTTT
CASSDVRGSMNTGELFF
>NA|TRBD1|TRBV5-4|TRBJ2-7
TGTGCCAGCAGCCGAGGGACAGGGGGCGGCTACGAGCAGTACTTC
CASSRGTGGGYEQYF
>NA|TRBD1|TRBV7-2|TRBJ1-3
TGTGCCAGCAGCTTACAGGGGGCTGGAAACACCATATATTTT
CASSLQGAGNTIYF
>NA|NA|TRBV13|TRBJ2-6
TGTGCCAGCAGCTCGGGACAAAGCTCTGGGGCCAACGTCCTGACTTTC
CASSSGQSSGANVLTF
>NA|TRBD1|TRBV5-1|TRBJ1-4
TGCGCCAGCAGCCTGACAGGGTCAACTAATGAAAAACTGTTTTTT
CASSLTGSTNEKLFF
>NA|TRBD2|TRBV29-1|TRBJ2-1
TGCAGCGGGGGTGGAGGTAGCGGGAGTCACAATGAGCAGTTCTTC
CSGGGGSGSHNEQFF
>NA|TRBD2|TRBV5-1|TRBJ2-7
TGCGCCAGCAGCTCGGGACTAGCGGGAGATATCTACGAGCAGTACTTC
CASSSGLAGDIYEQYF
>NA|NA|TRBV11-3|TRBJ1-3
TGTGCCAGCAGCCCCCGGAGTAGCTCTGGAAACACCATATATTTT
CASSPRSSSGNTIYF
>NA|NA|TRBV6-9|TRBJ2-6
TGTGCCAGCAGTTATTCATCGGTACAAGACGGCCGGGTGGCTGGGGCCAACGTCCTGACTTTC
CASSYSSVQDGRVAGANVLTF
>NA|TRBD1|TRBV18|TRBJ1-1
TGTGCCAGCTCACCACCTGTGGGACAGGGGGCCACTGAAGCTTTCTTT
CASSPPVGQGATEAFF